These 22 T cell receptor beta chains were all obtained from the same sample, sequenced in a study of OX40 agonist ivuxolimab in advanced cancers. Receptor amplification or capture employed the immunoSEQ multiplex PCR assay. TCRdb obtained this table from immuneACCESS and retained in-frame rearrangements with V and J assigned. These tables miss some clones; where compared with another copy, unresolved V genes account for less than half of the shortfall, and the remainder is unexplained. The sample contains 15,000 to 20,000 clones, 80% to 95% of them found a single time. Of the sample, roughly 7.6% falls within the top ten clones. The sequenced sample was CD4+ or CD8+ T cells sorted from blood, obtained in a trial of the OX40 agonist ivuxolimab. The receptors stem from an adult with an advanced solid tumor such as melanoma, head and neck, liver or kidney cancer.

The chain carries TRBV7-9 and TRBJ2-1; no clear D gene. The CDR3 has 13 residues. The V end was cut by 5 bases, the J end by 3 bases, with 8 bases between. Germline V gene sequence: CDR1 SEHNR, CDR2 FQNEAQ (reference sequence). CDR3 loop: CASSLPLYNEQFF. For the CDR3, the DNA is TGTGCCAGCAGCCTCCCTCTCTACAATGAGCAGTTCTTC.

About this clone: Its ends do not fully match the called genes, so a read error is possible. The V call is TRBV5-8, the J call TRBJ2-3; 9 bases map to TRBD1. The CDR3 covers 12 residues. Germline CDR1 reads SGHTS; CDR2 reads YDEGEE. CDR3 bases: TGTGCCAGCAGCTTACGGGACAGGGTGAAGGATTTT. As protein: CASSLRDRVKDF.

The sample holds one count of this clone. The CDR3 is CASSQLLGAETNTGELFF. The CDR3 nucleotides read TGCGCCAGCAGCCAACTCTTAGGGGCAGAAACGAACACCGGGGAGCTGTTTTTT. This chain uses TRBV4-3 with TRBJ2-2, with D possibly being TRBD1 (5 bases). The CDR3 runs 18 residues. Deletions cut 2 bases from V and 0 bases from J, with 16 bases between. CDR1 and CDR2 (germline): LGHNA, YSLEER.

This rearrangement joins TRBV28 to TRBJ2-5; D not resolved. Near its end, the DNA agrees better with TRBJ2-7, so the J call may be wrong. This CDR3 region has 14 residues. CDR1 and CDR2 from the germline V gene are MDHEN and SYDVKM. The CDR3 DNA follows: TGTGCCAGCAGTTTTGGTCGGGCGTCCTACGAGCAGTACTTC. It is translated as CASSFGRASYEQYF.

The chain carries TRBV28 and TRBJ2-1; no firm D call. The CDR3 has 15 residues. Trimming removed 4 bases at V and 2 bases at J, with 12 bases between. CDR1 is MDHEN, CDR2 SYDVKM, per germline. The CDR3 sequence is CASSWILATYNEQFF. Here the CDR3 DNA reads TGTGCCAGCAGTTGGATCCTGGCCACCTACAATGAGCAGTTCTTC.

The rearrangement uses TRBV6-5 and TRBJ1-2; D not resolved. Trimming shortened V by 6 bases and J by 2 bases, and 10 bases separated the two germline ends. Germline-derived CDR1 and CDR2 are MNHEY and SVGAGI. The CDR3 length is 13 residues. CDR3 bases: TGTGCCAGCAGCTCCGCTGGGAACTATGGCTACACCTTC. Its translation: CASSSAGNYGYTF.

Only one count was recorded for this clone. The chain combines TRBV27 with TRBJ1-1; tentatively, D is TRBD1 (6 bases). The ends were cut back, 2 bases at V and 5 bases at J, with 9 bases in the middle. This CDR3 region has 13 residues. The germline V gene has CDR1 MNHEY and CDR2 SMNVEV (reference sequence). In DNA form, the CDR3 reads TGTGCCAGCAGTTTAGGAAGGGGGACTGAAGCTTTCTTT. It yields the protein CASSLGRGTEAFF.

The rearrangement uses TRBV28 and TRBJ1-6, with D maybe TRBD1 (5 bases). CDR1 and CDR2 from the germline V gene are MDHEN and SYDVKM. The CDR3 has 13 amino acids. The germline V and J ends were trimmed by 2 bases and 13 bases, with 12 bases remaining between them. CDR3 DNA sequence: TGTGCCAGCAGTTTAGGGACCCCCAGTCCCCTCCACTTT. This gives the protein CASSLGTPSPLHF.

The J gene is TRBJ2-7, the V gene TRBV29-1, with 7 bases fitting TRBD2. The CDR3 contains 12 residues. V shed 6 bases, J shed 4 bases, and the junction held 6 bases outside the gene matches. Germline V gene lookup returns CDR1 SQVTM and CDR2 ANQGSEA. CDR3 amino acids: CSVTSGAYEQYF. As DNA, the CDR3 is TGCAGCGTGACAAGCGGGGCGTACGAGCAGTACTTC.

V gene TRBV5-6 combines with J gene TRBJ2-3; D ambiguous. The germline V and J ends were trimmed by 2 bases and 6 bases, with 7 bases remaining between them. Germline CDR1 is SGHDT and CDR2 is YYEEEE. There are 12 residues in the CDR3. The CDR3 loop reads CASSLWTDTQYF. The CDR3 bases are TGTGCCAGCAGCTTATGGACCGATACGCAGTATTTT.

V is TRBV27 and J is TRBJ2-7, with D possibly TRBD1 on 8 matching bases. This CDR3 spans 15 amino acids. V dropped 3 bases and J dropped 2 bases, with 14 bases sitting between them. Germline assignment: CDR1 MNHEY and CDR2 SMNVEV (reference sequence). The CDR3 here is CASSLTGEGPYEQYF. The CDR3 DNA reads TGTGCCAGCAGTTTGACAGGGGAGGGTCCCTACGAGCAGTACTTC.

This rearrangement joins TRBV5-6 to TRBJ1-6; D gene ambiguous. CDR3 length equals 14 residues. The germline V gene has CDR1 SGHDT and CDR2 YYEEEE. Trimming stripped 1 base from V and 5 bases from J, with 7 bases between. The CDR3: CASSLWPDNSPLHF. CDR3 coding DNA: TGTGCCAGCAGCTTGTGGCCGGATAATTCACCCCTCCACTTT.

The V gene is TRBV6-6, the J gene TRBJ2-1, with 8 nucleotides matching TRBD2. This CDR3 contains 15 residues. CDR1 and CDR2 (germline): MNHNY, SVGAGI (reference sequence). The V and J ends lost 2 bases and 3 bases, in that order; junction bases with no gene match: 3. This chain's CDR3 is CASSYPGLDYNEQFF. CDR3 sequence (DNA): TGTGCCAGCAGTTACCCGGGACTAGACTACAATGAGCAGTTCTTC.

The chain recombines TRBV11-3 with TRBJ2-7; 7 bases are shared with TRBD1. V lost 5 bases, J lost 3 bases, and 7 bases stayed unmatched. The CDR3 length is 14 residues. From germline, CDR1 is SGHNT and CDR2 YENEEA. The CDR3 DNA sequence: TGTGCCAGCAGCCGACCGGGACAGAGCTACGAGCAGTACTTC. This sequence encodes CASSRPGQSYEQYF.

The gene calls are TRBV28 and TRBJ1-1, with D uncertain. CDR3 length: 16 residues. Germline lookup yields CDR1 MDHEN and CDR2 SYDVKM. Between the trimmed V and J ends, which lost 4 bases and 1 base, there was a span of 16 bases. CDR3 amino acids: CASSSLPQVPNTEAFF. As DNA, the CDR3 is TGTGCCAGCAGTTCTCTCCCGCAGGTTCCGAACACTGAAGCTTTCTTT.

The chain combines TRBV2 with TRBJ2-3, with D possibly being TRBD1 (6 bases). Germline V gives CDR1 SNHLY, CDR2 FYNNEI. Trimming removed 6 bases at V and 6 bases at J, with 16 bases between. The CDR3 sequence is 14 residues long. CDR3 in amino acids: CASSPGHQGDTQYF. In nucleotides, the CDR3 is TGTGCCAGCAGCCCGGGCCACCAGGGGGATACGCAGTATTTT.

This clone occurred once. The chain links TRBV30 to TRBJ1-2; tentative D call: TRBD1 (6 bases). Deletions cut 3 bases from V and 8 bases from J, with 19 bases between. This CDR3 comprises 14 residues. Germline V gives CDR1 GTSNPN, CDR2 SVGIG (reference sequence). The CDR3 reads CAWSPGTYSYGYTF. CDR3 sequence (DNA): TGTGCCTGGAGCCCTGGGACATATTCTTACGGCTACACCTTC.

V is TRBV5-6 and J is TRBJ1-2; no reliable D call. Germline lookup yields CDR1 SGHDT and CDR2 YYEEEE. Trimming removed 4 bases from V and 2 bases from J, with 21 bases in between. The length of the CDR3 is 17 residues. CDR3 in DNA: TGTGCCAGCAGCCCGGACGGTGAATCGTTGATCAACTATGGCTACACCTTC. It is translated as CASSPDGESLINYGYTF. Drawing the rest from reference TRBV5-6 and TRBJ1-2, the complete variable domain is DAGVTQSPTHLIKTRGQQVTLRCSPKSGHDTVSWYQQALGQGPQFIFQYYEEEERQRGNFPDRFSGHQFPNYSSELNVNALLLGDSALYLCASSPDGESLINYGYTFGSGTRLTVV.

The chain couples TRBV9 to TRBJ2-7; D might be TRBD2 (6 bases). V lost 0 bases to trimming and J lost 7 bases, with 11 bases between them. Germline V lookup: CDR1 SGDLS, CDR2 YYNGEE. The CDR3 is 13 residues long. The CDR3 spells CASSVVLSGEQYF. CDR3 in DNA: TGTGCCAGCAGCGTAGTCCTCAGCGGGGAGCAGTACTTC.

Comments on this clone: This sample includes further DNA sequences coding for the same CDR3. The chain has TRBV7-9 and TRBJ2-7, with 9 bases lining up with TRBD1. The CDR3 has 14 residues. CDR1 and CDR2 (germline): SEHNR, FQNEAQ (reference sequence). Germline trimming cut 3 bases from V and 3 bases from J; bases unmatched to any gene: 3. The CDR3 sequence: CASSLRQGVYEQYF. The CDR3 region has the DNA TGTGCCAGCAGCTTGAGACAGGGGGTCTACGAGCAGTACTTC.

The CDR3 DNA reads TGTGCCAGCAGCACTATGGGAATGAACACTGAAGCTTTCTTT. Translation: CASSTMGMNTEAFF. The rearrangement links TRBV28 to TRBJ1-1; D gene uncertain. CDR3 size: 14 residues. Germline V lookup: CDR1 MDHEN, CDR2 SYDVKM. V lost 6 bases and J 0 bases, leaving 11 bases between the germline ends.

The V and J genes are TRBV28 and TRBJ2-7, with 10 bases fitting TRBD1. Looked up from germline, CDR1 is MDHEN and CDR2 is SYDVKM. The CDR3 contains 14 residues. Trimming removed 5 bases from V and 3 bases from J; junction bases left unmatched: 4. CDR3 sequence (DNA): TGTGCCAGCAGTCACCGGGACAGGGGCTACGAGCAGTACTTC. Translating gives CASSHRDRGYEQYF. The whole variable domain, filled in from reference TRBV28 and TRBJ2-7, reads DVKVTQSSRYLVKRTGEKVFLECVQDMDHENMFWYRQDPGLGLRLIYFSYDVKMKEKGDIPEGYSVSREKKERFSLILESASTNQTSMYLCASSHRDRGYEQYFGPGTRLTVT.